The 3 T cell receptor beta chains given below trace back to one sample, sequenced in a study of shared clonotypes between healthy human individuals. Assay used: immunoSEQ multiplex PCR; TCRdb lists only in-frame clones, some missing. The top ten hold around 1.6% of the sample, which has roughly 760,000 clones, 74% seen once. Sequencing was carried out using memory CD4+ T cells sorted from blood. Subset defined: CD45RA-negative fraction. The source of these receptors is a woman aged 25 to 39 in good health.

There are a few counts of this clone. This chain uses TRBV11-2 with TRBJ2-7; maybe TRBD2 (6 bases). Looked up from germline, CDR1 is SGHAT and CDR2 is FQNNGV. The V and J ends lost 4 bases and 3 bases respectively, with 19 bases between them. The CDR3 is made up of 16 amino acids. This CDR3 reads CASSSTGGAVGYEQYF. DNA of the CDR3: TGTGCCAGCAGCTCAACCGGGGGAGCCGTTGGCTACGAGCAGTACTTC.

About this clone: This could be a read error, since a much larger clone is one nucleotide away. The chain uses TRBV16 and TRBJ2-7; TRBD2 matches at 7 bases. The CDR3 contains 14 residues. V shed 4 bases, J shed 0 bases, and the junction held 3 bases outside the gene matches. Germline V gene lookup returns CDR1 KGHSY and CDR2 FQNENV. CDR3 in amino acids: CASSPQRDSYEQYF. The CDR3 DNA reads as TGTGCCAGCAGCCCCCAGCGGGACTCCTACGAGCAGTACTTC. Full variable domain (missing parts from reference TRBV16 and TRBJ2-7): GEEVAQTPKHLVRGEGQKAKLYCAPIKGHSYVFWYQQVLKNEFKFLISFQNENVFDETGMPKERFSAKCLPNSPCSLEIQATKLEDSAVYFCASSPQRDSYEQYFGPGTRLTVT.

The rearrangement links TRBV6-7 to TRBJ1-4; no clear D. TRBV6-7 is annotated as an ORF whose role is uncertain. The CDR3 runs 12 residues. V gave up 11 bases and J gave up 6 bases, with 13 bases separating them. Here the CDR3 reads CAGDKSDEKLFF. CDR3 nucleotides: TGTGCCGGCGATAAATCGGATGAAAAACTGTTTTTT.